This T cell receptor beta chain comes out of a study of T cell clonotyping in hematopoietic cell transplantation. Study in general: Cytoreduction preceded collection of pretransplant recipient samples.

On this clone itself: Its specificity is not known.

Per the germline V gene, CDR1 is MNHEY and CDR2 is SVGAGI. The ends were cut back, 6 bases at V and 4 bases at J, with 12 bases in the middle. This CDR3 spans 13 amino acids. Time point denoted: recipient sample about 28 days before transplant, after cytoreduction. Profiled with immunoSEQ multiplex PCR; TCRdb holds only in-frame clones, not every one. The table lists roughly 50,000 clones, 85% to 90% of them singletons. Study results and caveats: At the given depth, recipient repertoires were over 95% de novo clonotypes. Graft donor and pretransplant recipient Inverse Simpson Index values predicted broader posttransplant TCR diversity.

The chain uses TRBV6-5 and TRBJ1-2; D is ambiguous. The receptor was derived from a man aged 55 to 70 with biphenotypic leukemia. Some clones in this sample may be carry-over from other donors' samples. Material: peripheral blood mononuclear cells, obtained before stem cell transplant. The CDR3 loop is CASRGREGYGYTF. CDR3 nucleotides: TGTGCCAGCAGAGGGAGAGAGGGCTATGGCTACACCTTC.